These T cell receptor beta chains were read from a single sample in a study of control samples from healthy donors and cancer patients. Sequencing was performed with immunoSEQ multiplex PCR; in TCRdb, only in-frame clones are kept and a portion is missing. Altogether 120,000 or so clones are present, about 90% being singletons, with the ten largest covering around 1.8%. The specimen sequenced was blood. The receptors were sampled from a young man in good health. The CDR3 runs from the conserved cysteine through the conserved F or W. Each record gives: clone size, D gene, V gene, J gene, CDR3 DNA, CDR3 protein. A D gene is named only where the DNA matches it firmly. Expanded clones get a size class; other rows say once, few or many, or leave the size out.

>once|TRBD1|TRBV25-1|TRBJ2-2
TGTGCCAGCAGTGATTACAGGGGCGCCGGGGAGCTGTTTTTT
CASSDYRGAGELFF
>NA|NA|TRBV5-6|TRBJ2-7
TGTGCCAGCAGCTTGGGGACTACCACCACCTACGAGCAGTACTTC
CASSLGTTTTYEQYF
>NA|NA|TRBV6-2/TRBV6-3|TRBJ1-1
TGTGCCAGCAGTTATAGGGCGTATGCCACTGAAGCTTTCTTT
CASSYRAYATEAFF
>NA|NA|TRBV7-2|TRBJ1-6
TGTGCCAGCAGCCGGAGAACGGAAACCTATAATTCACCCCTCCACTTT
CASSRRTETYNSPLHF
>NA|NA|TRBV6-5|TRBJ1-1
TGTGCCAGCAAGAGGAGCCAACTGAACACTGAAGCTTTCTTT
CASKRSQLNTEAFF
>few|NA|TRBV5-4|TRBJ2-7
TGTGCCAGCAGCTTGGTAGGGGCCCACGAGCAGTACTTC
CASSLVGAHEQYF
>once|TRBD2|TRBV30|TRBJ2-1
TGTGCCTGGAACCTCGGGACTAACAATGAGCAGTTCTTC
CAWNLGTNNEQFF
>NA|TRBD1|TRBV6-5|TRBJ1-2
TGTGCCAGCAGTTACTCTGCAGGGGGGAATCGTGGCTACACCTTC
CASSYSAGGNRGYTF
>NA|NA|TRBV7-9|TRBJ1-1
TGTGCCATCACAACCTCCTCTGGGGGTCCCACTGAAGCTTTCTTT
CAITTSSGGPTEAFF
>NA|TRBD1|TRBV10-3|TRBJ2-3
TGTGCCATCAGGTCCGGGACAGTAAGCACAGATACGCAGTATTTT
CAIRSGTVSTDTQYF
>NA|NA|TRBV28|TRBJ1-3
TGTGCCAGCAGTTTAATAGGGAGCTCCCCGGATTTT
CASSLIGSSPDF
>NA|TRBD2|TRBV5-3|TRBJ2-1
TGTGCCAGGGTCCCGGGGGGCTCCTACAATGAGCAGTTCTTC
CARVPGGSYNEQFF
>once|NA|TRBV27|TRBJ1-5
TGTGCCAGCAGTTGGGATCGATATAGCAATCAGCCCCAGCATTTT
CASSWDRYSNQPQHF
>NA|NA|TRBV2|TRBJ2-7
TGTGCCAGCAGTGAAGCGGGTGGGGGTAGGAGCGAGCAGTACTTC
CASSEAGGGRSEQYF